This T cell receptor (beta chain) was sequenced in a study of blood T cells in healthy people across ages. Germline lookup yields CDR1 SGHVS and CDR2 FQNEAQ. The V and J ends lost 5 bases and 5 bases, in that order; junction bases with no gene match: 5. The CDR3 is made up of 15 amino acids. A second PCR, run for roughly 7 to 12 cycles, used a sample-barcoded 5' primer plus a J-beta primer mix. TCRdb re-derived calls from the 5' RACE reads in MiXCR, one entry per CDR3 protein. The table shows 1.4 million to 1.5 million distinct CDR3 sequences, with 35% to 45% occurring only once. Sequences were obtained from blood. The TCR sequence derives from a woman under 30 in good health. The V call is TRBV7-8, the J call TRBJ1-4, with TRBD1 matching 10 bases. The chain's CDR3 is CASSRRQGANEKLFF. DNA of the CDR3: TGTGCCAGCAGCCGCAGACAGGGGGCGAATGAAAAACTGTTTTTT.